This T cell receptor (beta chain) was observed in a study of beta chain features in type 1 diabetes. Study-wide results and caveats: Moderate yet significant TCRB CDR3 shortening was seen in Type 1 diabetes patients in all four CD4+ subsets.

In total, each donor contributed a single heparinised blood draw that averaged about 100 mL. Expressed TCRB transcripts were sequenced, since all the RNA that had been isolated was reverse transcribed. Only in-frame clones appear in the TCRdb table, and some are missing; sequencing was by immunoSEQ multiplex PCR. The sample contains some 350,000 clones, roughly 14% of which appear only once. With regard to this clone: No antigen is known for it.

The specimen sequenced was naive CD4+ T cells from blood. The receptor was derived from a woman between 18 and 29 years old with type 1 diabetes.

CDR3 in DNA: TGCAGCGTCGTAGGCTCGACAGGGGACTATGGCTACACCTTC. It yields the protein CSVVGSTGDYGYTF. The chain has TRBV29-1 and TRBJ1-2, with 8 bases lining up with TRBD1. The junction had 9 bases not matched to a gene; V was cut back by 6 bases and J by 3 bases. This CDR3 has 14 residues. The germline CDR1 and CDR2 sequences are SQVTM and ANQGSEA.